The next 6 T cell receptor beta chains were all read from a single sample in a study of identical twins (dated by TCRdb to about 2016). Libraries were built with 5' RACE. This sample was sequenced with an Illumina HiSeq 2000. The public reads were reanalyzed by TCRdb: fastp trimming at Q25, MiXCR alignment, in-frame beta chains only. Every entry covers one CDR3 protein and lists the most common genes and DNA from its rows. The sample includes roughly 500,000 distinct CDR3 sequences, with approximately 22% observed a single time. About 0.91% of the sample goes to the ten largest clones. These records were also assigned to another study, of T cells expressing NK-cell markers.

Sequenced: CD4+ T cells sorted from blood. The receptors were sampled from a young woman in good health.

The chain has TRBV20-1 and TRBJ2-5; tentative D call: TRBD2 (5 bases). In germline, CDR1 is DFQATT, CDR2 SNEGSKA (reference sequence). The CDR3 runs to 12 residues. Deletions cut 6 bases from V and 3 bases from J, with 11 bases between. The CDR3: CSAGIWEETQYF. For the CDR3, the DNA is TGCAGTGCCGGGATATGGGAAGAGACCCAGTACTTC.

This clonotype was seen a handful of times. The rearrangement uses TRBV24-1 and TRBJ2-7; D possibly uses TRBD1 or TRBD2 (6 bases each). This CDR3 comprises 15 residues. Between the trimmed V and J ends, which lost 1 base and 4 bases, there was a span of 13 bases. Per the germline V gene, CDR1 is KGHDR and CDR2 is SFDVKD. The CDR3 coding sequence is TGTGCCACCAGTGATTTAGGAAGGGGGGTATACGAGCAGTACTTC. This sequence encodes CATSDLGRGVYEQYF.

This clonotype was recorded at least ten times. The rearrangement joins TRBV20-1 to TRBJ2-7, with TRBD2 matching over 11 bases. V gave up 6 bases and J gave up 2 bases; unmatched junction bases: 3. Germline-derived CDR1 and CDR2 are DFQATT and SNEGSKA (reference sequence). The CDR3 totals 13 residues. The CDR3 DNA follows: TGCAGTGCCACACTAGCGGGGGCCTACGAGCAGTACTTC. This translates into CSATLAGAYEQYF.

This chain joins TRBV7-2 and TRBJ2-7; the D is unclear. The V gene's germline CDR1 is SGHTA and CDR2 FQGNSA. The length of the CDR3 is 12 residues. V was trimmed by 3 bases and J by 0 bases, leaving 3 bases between them. CDR3 residues: CASSFHSYEQYF. The CDR3 DNA reads TGTGCCAGCAGCTTCCACTCCTACGAGCAGTACTTC.

The V gene is TRBV5-1, the J gene TRBJ2-3; D is unresolved. Germline CDR1 reads SGHRS; CDR2 reads YFSETQ. V was shortened by 4 bases and J by 0 bases, with 6 bases between the two germline ends. The length of the CDR3 is 13 residues. The CDR3 DNA reads as TGCGCCAGCAGCCAGGAGAGCACAGATACGCAGTATTTT. Protein product: CASSQESTDTQYF.

CDR3 nucleotides: TGTGCCAGCAGAGTAATCGGGAGTTCCTACGAGCAGTACTTC. Residues: CASRVIGSSYEQYF. The genes are TRBV6-2 or TRBV6-3 and TRBJ2-7, with D perhaps TRBD2 (6 bases). Trimming took off 6 bases at V and 1 base at J, with 13 bases between the two ends. The CDR3 runs to 14 residues. Looked up from germline, CDR1 is MNHEY and CDR2 is SVGEGT.